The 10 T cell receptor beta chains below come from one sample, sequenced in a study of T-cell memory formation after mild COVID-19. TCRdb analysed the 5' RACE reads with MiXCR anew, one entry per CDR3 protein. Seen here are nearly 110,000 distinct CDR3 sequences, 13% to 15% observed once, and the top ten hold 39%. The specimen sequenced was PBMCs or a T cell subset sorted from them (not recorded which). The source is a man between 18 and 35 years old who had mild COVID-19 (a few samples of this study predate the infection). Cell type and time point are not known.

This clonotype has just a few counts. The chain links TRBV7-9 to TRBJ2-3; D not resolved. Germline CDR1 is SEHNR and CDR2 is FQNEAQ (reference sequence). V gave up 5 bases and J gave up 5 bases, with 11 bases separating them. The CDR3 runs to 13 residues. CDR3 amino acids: CASSHTRIDTQYF. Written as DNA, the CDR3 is TGTGCCAGCAGCCATACCCGGATAGATACGCAGTATTTT.

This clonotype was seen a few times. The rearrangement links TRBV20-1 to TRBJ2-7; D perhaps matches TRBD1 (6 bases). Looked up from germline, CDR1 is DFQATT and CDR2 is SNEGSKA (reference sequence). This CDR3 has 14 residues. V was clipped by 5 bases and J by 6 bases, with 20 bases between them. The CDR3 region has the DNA TGCAGTGCTGAACCGGGGTGGGGGCCGATCGAGCAGTACTTC. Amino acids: CSAEPGWGPIEQYF.

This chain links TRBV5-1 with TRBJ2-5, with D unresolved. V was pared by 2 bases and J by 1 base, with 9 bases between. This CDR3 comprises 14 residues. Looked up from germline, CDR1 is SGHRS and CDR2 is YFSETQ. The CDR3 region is CASSFSYSQETQYF. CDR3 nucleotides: TGCGCCAGCAGCTTCTCTTATTCCCAAGAGACCCAGTACTTC.

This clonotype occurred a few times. CDR3 sequence reads: CAIASGFSYNEQFF. In nucleotides, the CDR3 is TGTGCCATTGCGTCAGGGTTCTCCTACAATGAGCAGTTCTTC. The V gene is TRBV12-3 or TRBV12-4, the J gene TRBJ2-1, with D tentatively TRBD1 (5 bases). The CDR3 length is 14 residues. V was clipped by 10 bases and J by 0 bases, with 13 bases between them.

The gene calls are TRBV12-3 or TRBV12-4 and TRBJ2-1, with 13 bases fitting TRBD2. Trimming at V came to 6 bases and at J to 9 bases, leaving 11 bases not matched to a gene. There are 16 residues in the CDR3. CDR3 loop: CASRPLLAGGYGEQFF. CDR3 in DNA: TGTGCCAGCAGGCCCCTACTAGCGGGAGGGTACGGTGAGCAGTTCTTC.

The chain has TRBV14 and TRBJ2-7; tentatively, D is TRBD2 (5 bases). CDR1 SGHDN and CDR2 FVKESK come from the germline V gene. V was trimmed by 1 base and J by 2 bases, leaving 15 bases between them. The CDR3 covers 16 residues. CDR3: CASSQGLGKEAYEQYF. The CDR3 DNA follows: TGTGCCAGCAGCCAAGGCCTCGGGAAGGAGGCCTACGAGCAGTACTTC.

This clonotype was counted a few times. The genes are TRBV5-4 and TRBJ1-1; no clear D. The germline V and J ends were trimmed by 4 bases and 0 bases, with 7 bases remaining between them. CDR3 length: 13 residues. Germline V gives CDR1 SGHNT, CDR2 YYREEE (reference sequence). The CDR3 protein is CASSPGLNTEAFF. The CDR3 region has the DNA TGTGCCAGCAGCCCCGGACTGAACACTGAAGCTTTCTTT.

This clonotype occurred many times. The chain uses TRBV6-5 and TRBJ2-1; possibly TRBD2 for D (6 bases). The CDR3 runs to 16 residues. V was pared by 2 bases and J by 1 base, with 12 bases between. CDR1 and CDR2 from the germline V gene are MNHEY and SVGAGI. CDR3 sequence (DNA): TGTGCCAGCAGTTACGGCCGTCTAGCGTCCTACAATGAGCAGTTCTTC. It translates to CASSYGRLASYNEQFF.

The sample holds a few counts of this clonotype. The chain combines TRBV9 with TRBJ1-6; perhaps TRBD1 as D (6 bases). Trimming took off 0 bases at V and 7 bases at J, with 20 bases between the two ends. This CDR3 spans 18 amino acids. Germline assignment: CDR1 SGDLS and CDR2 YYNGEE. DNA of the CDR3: TGTGCCAGCAGCGTAGGTCCAGCCAGGGGATTAAAGAATTCACCCCTCCACTTT. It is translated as CASSVGPARGLKNSPLHF.

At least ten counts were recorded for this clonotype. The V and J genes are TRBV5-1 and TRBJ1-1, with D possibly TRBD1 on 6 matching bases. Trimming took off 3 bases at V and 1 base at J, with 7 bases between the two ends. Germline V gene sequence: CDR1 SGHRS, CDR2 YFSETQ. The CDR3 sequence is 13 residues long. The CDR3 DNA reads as TGCGCCAGCAGCTCGACAGGGAACACTGAAGCTTTCTTT. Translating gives CASSSTGNTEAFF. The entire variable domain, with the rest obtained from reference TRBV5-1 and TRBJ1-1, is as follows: KAGVTQTPRYLIKTRGQQVTLSCSPISGHRSVSWYQQTPGQGLQFLFEYFSETQRNKGNFPGRFSGRQFSNSRSEMNVSTLELGDSALYLCASSSTGNTEAFFGQGTRLTVV.